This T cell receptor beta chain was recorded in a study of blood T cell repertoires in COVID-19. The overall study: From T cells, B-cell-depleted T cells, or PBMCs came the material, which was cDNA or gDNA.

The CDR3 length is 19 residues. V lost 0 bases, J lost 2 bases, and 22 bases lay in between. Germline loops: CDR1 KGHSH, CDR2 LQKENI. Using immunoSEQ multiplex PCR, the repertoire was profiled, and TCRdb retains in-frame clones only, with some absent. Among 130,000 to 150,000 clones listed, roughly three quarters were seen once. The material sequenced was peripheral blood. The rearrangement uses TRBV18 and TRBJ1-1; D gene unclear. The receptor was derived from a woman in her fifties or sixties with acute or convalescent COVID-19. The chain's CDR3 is CASSPPLWGARTANTEAFF. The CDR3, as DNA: TGTGCCAGCTCACCACCCCTTTGGGGAGCAAGGACGGCAAACACTGAAGCTTTCTTT.